This TCR beta chain was profiled in a study of early T cells in non-severe SARS-CoV-2 infection. Across the whole study: Chains were not paired, and sequencing was done on bulk RNA from unsorted whole blood. Study-level findings and limits: A preference for anti-spike CD8 responses marked VDJdb matching, which missed private and CD4 specificities.

For this clonotype: Its antigen is still unknown.

TCRdb fed the 5' RACE reads into MiXCR, producing one record per CDR3 protein. The table shows approximately 44,000 distinct CDR3 sequences, with 12% occurring only once. The TCR was taken from an adult who was a healthcare worker with PCR-confirmed SARS-CoV-2 infection or an uninfected control (not recorded which). The source material was whole blood.

The CDR3 DNA sequence: TGTGCCAGCAGCCAACAGGGCGTTGGCGAGCAGTACTTC. It translates to CASSQQGVGEQYF. The chain carries TRBV3-1 and TRBJ2-7, with D possibly being TRBD1 (5 bases). The V end lost 2 bases, the J end lost 6 bases, and 11 bases lay between the germline ends. Germline CDR1 LGHDT, CDR2 YNNKEL (reference sequence). The CDR3 totals 13 residues.